This is a list of T cell receptor beta chains from one sample in a study of T cell repertoires in cytomegalovirus infection. TCRdb independently ran MiXCR on the reads; one entry per CDR3 protein. Of under 350,000 distinct CDR3 sequences in the sample, 8% to 9.5% were seen once. The sequencing input was PBMCs. The receptors shown here come from a human donor in good health (CMV status not recorded). Some clones in this sample may be carry-over from other donors' samples. Both conserved end residues are part of each CDR3. The D gene is left open where the match is weak. Rows give clone size only sometimes, using once, few, many, or a class for an expanded clone.

cdr3_aa,cdr3_nt,v_call,clone_size,j_call,d_call
CASSRVGSYFNGYTF,TGTGCCAGCAGTCGGGTGGGCAGTTACTTTAATGGCTACACCTTC,TRBV12-3/TRBV12-4,many,TRBJ1-2,-
CASRGLAGDTQYF,TGTGCCAGCCGTGGACTAGCGGGAGATACGCAGTATTTT,TRBV11-2,few,TRBJ2-3,TRBD2
CATRDGLQSYNEQFF,TGTGCCACCCGGGATGGGCTCCAGTCCTACAATGAGCAGTTCTTC,TRBV10-3,many,TRBJ2-1,-
CASSLAHSSDTQYF,TGTGCCAGCAGCTTAGCACACTCTTCAGATACGCAGTATTTT,TRBV7-2,many,TRBJ2-3,-
CASTQGQFYGYTF,TGTGCCAGCACTCAAGGGCAGTTCTATGGCTACACCTTC,TRBV6-2/TRBV6-3,few,TRBJ1-2,-
CAIRPGVGNTEAFF,TGTGCCATCCGCCCTGGGGTTGGGAACACTGAAGCTTTCTTT,TRBV6-2/TRBV6-3,few,TRBJ1-1,-
CASSPQTRGTPGVGGSYNEQFF,TGTGCCAGCAGCCCACAAACGCGGGGGACGCCGGGCGTGGGAGGTAGCTACAATGAGCAGTTCTTC,TRBV7-3,few,TRBJ2-1,TRBD2
CASSFGLAGRGEETQYF,TGTGCCAGCAGTTTCGGGCTAGCGGGAAGGGGGGAAGAGACCCAGTACTTC,TRBV28,few,TRBJ2-5,TRBD2
CASSMPRRVGGRPDTQYF,TGTGCCAGTAGTATGCCCCGAAGAGTTGGCGGGAGGCCAGATACGCAGTATTTT,TRBV19,few,TRBJ2-3,TRBD2
CAISGQGGTEAFF,TGTGCCATCAGTGGGCAGGGGGGCACTGAAGCTTTCTTT,TRBV10-3,few,TRBJ1-1,TRBD1
CASSSRGQGTEAFF,TGTGCCAGCAGCTCGCGAGGGCAGGGCACTGAAGCTTTCTTT,TRBV11-2,few,TRBJ1-1,-
CASSPGGRETDTQYF,TGTGCCAGCAGCCCGGGCGGGAGGGAGACAGATACGCAGTATTTT,TRBV5-4,-,TRBJ2-3,TRBD2
CASSFFNQETQYF,TGTGCCAGCAGCTTTTTCAACCAAGAGACCCAGTACTTC,TRBV7-2,many,TRBJ2-5,-
CSAGTSGGASDTQYF,TGCAGTGCTGGGACTAGCGGGGGGGCATCAGATACGCAGTATTTT,TRBV20-1,-,TRBJ2-3,TRBD2
CASSFQGTEAFF,TGTGCCAGCAGCTTTCAGGGGACTGAAGCTTTCTTT,TRBV7-6,many,TRBJ1-1,-
CASTKTGSDTDTQYF,TGTGCCAGCACTAAGACAGGGTCGGACACAGATACGCAGTATTTT,TRBV2,few,TRBJ2-3,TRBD1
CATSRGQGGYEQYF,TGTGCCACCAGCAGAGGTCAGGGGGGCTACGAGCAGTACTTC,TRBV15,few,TRBJ2-7,-